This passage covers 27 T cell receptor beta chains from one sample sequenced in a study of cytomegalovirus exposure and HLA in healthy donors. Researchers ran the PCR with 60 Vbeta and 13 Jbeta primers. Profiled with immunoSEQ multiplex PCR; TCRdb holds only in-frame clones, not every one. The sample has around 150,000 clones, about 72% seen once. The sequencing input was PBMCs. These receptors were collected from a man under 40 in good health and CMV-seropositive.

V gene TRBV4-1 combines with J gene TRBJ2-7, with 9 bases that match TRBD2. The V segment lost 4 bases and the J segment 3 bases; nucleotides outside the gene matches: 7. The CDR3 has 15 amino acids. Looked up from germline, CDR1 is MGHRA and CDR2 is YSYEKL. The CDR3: CASSPTIAGVYEQYF. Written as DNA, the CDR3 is TGCGCCAGCAGCCCTACAATAGCGGGGGTCTACGAGCAGTACTTC.

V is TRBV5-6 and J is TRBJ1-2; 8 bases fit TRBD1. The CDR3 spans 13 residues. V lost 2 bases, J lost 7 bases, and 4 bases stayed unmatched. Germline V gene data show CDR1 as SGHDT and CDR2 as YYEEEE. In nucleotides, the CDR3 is TGTGCCAGCAGCTTTACAGGGGGTGGTGGCTACACCTTC. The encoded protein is CASSFTGGGGYTF. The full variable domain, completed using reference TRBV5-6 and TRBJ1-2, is DAGVTQSPTHLIKTRGQQVTLRCSPKSGHDTVSWYQQALGQGPQFIFQYYEEEERQRGNFPDRFSGHQFPNYSSELNVNALLLGDSALYLCASSFTGGGGYTFGSGTRLTVV.

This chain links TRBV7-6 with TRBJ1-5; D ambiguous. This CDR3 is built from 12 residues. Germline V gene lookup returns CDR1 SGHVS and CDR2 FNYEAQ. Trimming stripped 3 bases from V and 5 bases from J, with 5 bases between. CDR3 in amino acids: CASSFGDQPQHF. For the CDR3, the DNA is TGTGCCAGCAGCTTCGGGGATCAGCCCCAGCATTTT.

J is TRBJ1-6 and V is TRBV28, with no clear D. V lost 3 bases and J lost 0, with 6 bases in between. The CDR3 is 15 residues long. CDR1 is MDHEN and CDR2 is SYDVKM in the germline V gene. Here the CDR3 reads CASSFLSSYNSPLHF. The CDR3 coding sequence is TGTGCCAGCAGTTTTCTCAGCTCCTATAATTCACCCCTCCACTTT. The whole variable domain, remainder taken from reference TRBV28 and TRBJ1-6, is DVKVTQSSRYLVKRTGEKVFLECVQDMDHENMFWYRQDPGLGLRLIYFSYDVKMKEKGDIPEGYSVSREKKERFSLILESASTNQTSMYLCASSFLSSYNSPLHFGNGTRLTVT.

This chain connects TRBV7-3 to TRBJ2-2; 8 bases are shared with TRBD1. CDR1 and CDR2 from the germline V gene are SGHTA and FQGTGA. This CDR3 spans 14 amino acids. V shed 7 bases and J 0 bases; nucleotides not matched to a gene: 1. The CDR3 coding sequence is TGTGCCAGCACGGGACAGGCGAACACCGGGGAGCTGTTTTTT. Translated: CASTGQANTGELFF.

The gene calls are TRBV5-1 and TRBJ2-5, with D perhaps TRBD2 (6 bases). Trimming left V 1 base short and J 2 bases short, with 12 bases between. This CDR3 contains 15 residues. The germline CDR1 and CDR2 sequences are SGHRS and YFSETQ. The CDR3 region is CASSLISGEQETQYF. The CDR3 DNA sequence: TGCGCCAGCAGCTTGATATCGGGGGAACAAGAGACCCAGTACTTC.

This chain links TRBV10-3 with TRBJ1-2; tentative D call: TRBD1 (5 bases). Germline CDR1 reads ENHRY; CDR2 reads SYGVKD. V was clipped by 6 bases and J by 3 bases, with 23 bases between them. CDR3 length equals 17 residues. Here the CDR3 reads CAIREENRRDYDYGYTF. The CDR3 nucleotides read TGTGCCATCAGAGAGGAGAATAGGAGGGACTACGACTATGGCTACACCTTC.

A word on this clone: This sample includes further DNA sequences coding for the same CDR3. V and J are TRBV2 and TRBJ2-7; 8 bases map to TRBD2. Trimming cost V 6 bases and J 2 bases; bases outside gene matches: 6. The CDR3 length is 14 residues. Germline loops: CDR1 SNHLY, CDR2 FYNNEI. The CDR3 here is CASSPGLGTYEQYF. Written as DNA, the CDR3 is TGTGCCAGCAGCCCGGGACTAGGAACCTACGAGCAGTACTTC. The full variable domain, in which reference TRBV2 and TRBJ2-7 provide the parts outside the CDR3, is EPEVTQTPSHQVTQMGQEVILRCVPISNHLYFYWYRQILGQKVEFLVSFYNNEISEKSEIFDDQFSVERPDGSNFTLKIRSTKLEDSAMYFCASSPGLGTYEQYFGPGTRLTVT.

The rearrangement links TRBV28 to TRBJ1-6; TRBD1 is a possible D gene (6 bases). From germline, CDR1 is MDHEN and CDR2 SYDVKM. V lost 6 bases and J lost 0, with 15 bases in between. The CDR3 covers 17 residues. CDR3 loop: CASRFDRRRSYNSPLHF. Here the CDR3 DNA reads TGTGCCAGCAGATTTGACAGGAGACGCTCCTATAATTCACCCCTCCACTTT.

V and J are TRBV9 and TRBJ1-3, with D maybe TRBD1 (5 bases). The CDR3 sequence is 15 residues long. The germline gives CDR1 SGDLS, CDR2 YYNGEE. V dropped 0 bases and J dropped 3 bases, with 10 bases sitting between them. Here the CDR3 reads CASSVGWGGGNTIYF. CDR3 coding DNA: TGTGCCAGCAGCGTAGGGTGGGGGGGTGGAAACACCATATATTTT.

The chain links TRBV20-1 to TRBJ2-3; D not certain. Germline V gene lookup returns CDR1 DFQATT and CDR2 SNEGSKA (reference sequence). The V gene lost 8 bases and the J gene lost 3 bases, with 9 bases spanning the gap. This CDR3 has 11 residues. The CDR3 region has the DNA TGCAGTCCATTGAGGACAGATACGCAGTATTTT. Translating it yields CSPLRTDTQYF.

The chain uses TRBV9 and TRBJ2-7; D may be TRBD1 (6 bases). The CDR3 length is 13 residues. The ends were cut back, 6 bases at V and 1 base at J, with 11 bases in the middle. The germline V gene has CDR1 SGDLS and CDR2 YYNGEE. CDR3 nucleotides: TGTGCCAGCAACGGTGGACAGTCCTACGAGCAGTACTTC. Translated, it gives CASNGGQSYEQYF. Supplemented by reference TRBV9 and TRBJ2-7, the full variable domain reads DSGVTQTPKHLITATGQRVTLRCSPRSGDLSVYWYQQSLDQGLQFLIQYYNGEERAKGNILERFSAQQFPDLHSELNLSSLELGDSALYFCASNGGQSYEQYFGPGTRLTVT.

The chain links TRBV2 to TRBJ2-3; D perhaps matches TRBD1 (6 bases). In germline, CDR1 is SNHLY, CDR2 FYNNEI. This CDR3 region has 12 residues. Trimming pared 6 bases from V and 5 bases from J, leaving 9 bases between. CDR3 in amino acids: CASRGQGDTQYF. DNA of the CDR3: TGTGCCAGCAGGGGACAAGGAGATACGCAGTATTTT.

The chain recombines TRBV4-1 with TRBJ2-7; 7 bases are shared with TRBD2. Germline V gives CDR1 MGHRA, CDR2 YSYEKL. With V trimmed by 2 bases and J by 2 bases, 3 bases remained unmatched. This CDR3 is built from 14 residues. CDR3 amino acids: CASSQSSGTYEQYF. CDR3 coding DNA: TGCGCCAGCAGCCAATCTAGCGGTACCTACGAGCAGTACTTC.

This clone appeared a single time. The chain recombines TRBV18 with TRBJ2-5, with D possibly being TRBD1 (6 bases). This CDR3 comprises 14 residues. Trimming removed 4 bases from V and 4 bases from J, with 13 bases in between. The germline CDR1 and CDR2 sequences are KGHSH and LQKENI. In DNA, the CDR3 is TGTGCCAGCTCACTGACAGGAATTATAGAGACCCAGTACTTC. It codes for CASSLTGIIETQYF.

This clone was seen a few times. The CDR3 bases are TGCAGCGTTGATGGGACTAGCGGGGGAACAGATACGCAGTATTTT. This gives the protein CSVDGTSGGTDTQYF. The rearrangement links TRBV29-1 to TRBJ2-3; 14 nucleotides agree with TRBD2. V gave up 3 bases and J gave up 3 bases; unmatched junction bases: 2. CDR3 size: 15 residues. CDR1 SQVTM and CDR2 ANQGSEA come from the germline V gene.

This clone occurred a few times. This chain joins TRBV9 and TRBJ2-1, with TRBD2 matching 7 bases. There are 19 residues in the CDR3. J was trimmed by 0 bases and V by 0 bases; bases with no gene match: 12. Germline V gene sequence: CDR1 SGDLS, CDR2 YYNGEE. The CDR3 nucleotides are TGTGCCAGCAGCGTAGGTCTGGGGAGGGTCCTTAGCTCCTACAATGAGCAGTTCTTC. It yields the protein CASSVGLGRVLSSYNEQFF.

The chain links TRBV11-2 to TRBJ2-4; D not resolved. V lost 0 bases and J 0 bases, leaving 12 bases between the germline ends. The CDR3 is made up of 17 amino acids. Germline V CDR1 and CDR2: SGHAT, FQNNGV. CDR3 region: CASSLDRTPQAKNIQYF. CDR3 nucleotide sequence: TGTGCCAGCAGCTTAGATCGCACACCCCAAGCCAAAAACATTCAGTACTTC.

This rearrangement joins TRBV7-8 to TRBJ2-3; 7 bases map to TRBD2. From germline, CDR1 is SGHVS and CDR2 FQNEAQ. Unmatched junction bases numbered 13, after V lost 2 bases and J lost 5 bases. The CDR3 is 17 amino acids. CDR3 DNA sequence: TGTGCCAGCAGCTTATCGGGGGGAGCAGCGATCGGAGATACGCAGTATTTT. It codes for CASSLSGGAAIGDTQYF.

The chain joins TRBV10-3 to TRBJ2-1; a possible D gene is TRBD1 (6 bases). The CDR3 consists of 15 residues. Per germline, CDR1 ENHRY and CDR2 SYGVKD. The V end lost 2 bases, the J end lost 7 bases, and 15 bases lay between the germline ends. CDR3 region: CAISEGAGAVNEQFF. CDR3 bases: TGTGCCATCAGTGAGGGGGCAGGGGCGGTGAATGAGCAGTTCTTC.

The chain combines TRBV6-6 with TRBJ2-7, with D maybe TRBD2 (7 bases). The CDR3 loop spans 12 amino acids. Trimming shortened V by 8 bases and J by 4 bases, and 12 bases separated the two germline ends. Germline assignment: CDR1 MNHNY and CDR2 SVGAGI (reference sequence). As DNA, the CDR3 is TGTGCCAGCTCGGGGGGCGGATACGAGCAGTACTTC. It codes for CASSGGGYEQYF.

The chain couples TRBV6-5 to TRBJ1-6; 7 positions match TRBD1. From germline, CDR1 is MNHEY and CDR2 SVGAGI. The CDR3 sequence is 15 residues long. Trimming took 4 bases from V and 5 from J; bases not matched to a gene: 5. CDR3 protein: CASSSEGADNSPLHF. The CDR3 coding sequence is TGTGCCAGCAGTTCCGAGGGGGCTGATAATTCACCCCTCCACTTT.

In nucleotides, the CDR3 is TGCAGCTCTTGGAGGGGCACTGAAGCTTTCTTT. It translates to CSSWRGTEAFF. The rearrangement joins TRBV29-1 to TRBJ1-1; TRBD1 is a possible D gene (5 bases). V dropped 8 bases and J dropped 4 bases, with 11 bases sitting between them. CDR3 size: 11 residues. Germline V gives CDR1 SQVTM, CDR2 ANQGSEA.

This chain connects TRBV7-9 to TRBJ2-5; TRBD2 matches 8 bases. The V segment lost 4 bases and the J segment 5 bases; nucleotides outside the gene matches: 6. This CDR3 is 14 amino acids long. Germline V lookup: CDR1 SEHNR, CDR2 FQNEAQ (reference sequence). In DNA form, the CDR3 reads TGTGCCAGCAGCTCACCGGGACTAGAGGAGACCCAGTACTTC. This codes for CASSSPGLEETQYF.

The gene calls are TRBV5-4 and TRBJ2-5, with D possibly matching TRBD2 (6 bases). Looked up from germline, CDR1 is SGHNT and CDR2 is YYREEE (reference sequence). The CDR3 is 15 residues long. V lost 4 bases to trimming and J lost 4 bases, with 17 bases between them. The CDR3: CASSGTGGFRETQYF. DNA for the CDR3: TGTGCCAGCAGCGGCACCGGGGGATTCAGAGAGACCCAGTACTTC. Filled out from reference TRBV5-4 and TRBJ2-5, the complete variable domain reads ETGVTQSPTHLIKTRGQQVTLRCSSQSGHNTVSWYQQALGQGPQFIFQYYREEENGRGNFPPRFSGLQFPNYSSELNVNALELDDSALYLCASSGTGGFRETQYFGPGTRLLVL.

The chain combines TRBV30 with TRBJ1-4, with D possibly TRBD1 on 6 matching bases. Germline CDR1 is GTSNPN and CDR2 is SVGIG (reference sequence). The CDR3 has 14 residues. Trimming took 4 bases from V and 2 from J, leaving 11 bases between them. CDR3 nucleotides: TGTGCCTGGACCACAGGGTTCACTAATGAAAAACTGTTTTTT. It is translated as CAWTTGFTNEKLFF.

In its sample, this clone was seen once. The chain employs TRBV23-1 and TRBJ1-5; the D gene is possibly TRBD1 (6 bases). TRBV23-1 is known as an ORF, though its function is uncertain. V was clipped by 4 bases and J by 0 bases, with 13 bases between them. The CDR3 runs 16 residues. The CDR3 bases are TGCGCCAGCAGTCCACCAACAGGGACTAGCAATCAGCCCCAGCATTTT. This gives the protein CASSPPTGTSNQPQHF.